The 20 T cell receptor beta chains reported below all come from one sample, sequenced in a study of identical twins. One entry per CDR3 protein results from TCRdb running MiXCR on the 5' RACE reads. The profile shows more than 350,000 distinct CDR3 sequences, 9% of them singletons. Sequenced sample: naive T cells sorted from blood. The receptors were sampled from a woman aged 50 to 65 in good health.

This clonotype has ten or more counts. Written as DNA, the CDR3 is TGTGCCAGCAGCTATACAGGGAGCACAGATACGCAGTATTTT. Its protein is CASSYTGSTDTQYF. The V and J genes are TRBV7-9 and TRBJ2-3; TRBD1 is a possible D gene (6 bases). CDR1 SEHNR and CDR2 FQNEAQ come from the germline V gene (reference sequence). V lost 4 bases to trimming and J lost 0 bases, with 8 bases between them. This CDR3 spans 14 amino acids.

This chain uses TRBV5-1 with TRBJ2-5; 7 bases are a match to TRBD2. This CDR3 comprises 14 residues. The germline CDR1 and CDR2 sequences are SGHRS and YFSETQ. V lost 5 bases and J lost 5; bases outside the gene matches: 9. DNA of the CDR3: TGCGCCAGCAGACGTGACGGGACTACGGAGACCCAGTACTTC. Its protein is CASRRDGTTETQYF.

The rearrangement links TRBV3-1 to TRBJ2-1; 7 bases fit TRBD2. The trim removed 0 bases at V and 6 bases at J, leaving 14 bases unmatched. Germline assignment: CDR1 LGHDT and CDR2 YNNKEL (reference sequence). The CDR3 consists of 18 residues. In nucleotides, the CDR3 is TGTGCCAGCAGCCAAGACTGGTGGGGGAGGGTGTCTAGCAATGAGCAGTTCTTC. It yields the protein CASSQDWWGRVSSNEQFF.

The chain employs TRBV2 and TRBJ2-2; 11 positions match TRBD2. Unmatched junction bases numbered 5, after V lost 3 bases and J lost 2 bases. The CDR3 sequence is 17 residues long. The germline CDR1 and CDR2 sequences are SNHLY and FYNNEI. The CDR3 DNA reads TGTGCCAGCAGTGACCCGGGACTAGCGGTTAACACCGGGGAGCTGTTTTTT. This encodes CASSDPGLAVNTGELFF.

This clonotype was found a few times. This chain links TRBV12-5 with TRBJ2-7, with D unresolved. The germline gives CDR1 LGHNT, CDR2 FRNRAP. Trimming took off 6 bases at V and 3 bases at J, with 9 bases between the two ends. The CDR3 extends over 12 amino acids. CDR3 nucleotides: TGTGCTAGTGGCTTAGCCGACTACGAGCAGTACTTC. Translation: CASGLADYEQYF.

The rearrangement links TRBV6-5 to TRBJ2-1; 7 bases are a match to TRBD2. The germline CDR1 and CDR2 sequences are MNHEY and SVGAGI. The CDR3 extends over 15 amino acids. Germline trimming cut 8 bases from V and 4 bases from J; bases unmatched to any gene: 11. The CDR3 sequence: CASLKIPGGYNEQFF. In nucleotides, the CDR3 is TGTGCCAGCCTTAAGATTCCCGGGGGGTACAATGAGCAGTTCTTC.

This clonotype has ten or more counts. The rearrangement uses TRBV29-1 and TRBJ2-1; 11 bases fit TRBD2. The CDR3 is 14 residues long. CDR1 SQVTM and CDR2 ANQGSEA come from the germline V gene. V lost 6 bases to trimming and J lost 4 bases; unmatched junction nucleotides: 5. In DNA, the CDR3 is TGCAGCGTCTACGGACTAGCGGGTTACAATGAGCAGTTCTTC. Its protein product is CSVYGLAGYNEQFF.

This chain links TRBV6-1 with TRBJ2-1; D possibly matches TRBD1 or TRBD2 (5 bases each). Germline V gives CDR1 MNHNS, CDR2 SASEGT. The V and J ends lost 4 bases and 2 bases respectively, with 12 bases between them. CDR3 size: 15 residues. The chain's CDR3 is CASSGARDAYNEQFF. The CDR3 region has the DNA TGTGCCAGCAGTGGTGCCCGGGACGCCTACAATGAGCAGTTCTTC.

This clonotype was recorded a few times. V is TRBV2 and J is TRBJ1-6, with a tentative D call TRBD1 (6 bases). Germline V CDR1 and CDR2: SNHLY, FYNNEI. Deletions cut 6 bases from V and 0 bases from J, with 9 bases between. The CDR3 extends over 15 amino acids. The CDR3 DNA reads as TGTGCCAGCAGAGAGGACAGCTCCTATAATTCACCCCTCCACTTT. Translating gives CASREDSSYNSPLHF.

This clonotype came up many times. The chain recombines TRBV5-1 with TRBJ2-1, with D possibly TRBD2 on 6 matching bases. V gave up 3 bases and J gave up 5 bases, with 12 bases separating them. Germline CDR1 SGHRS, CDR2 YFSETQ. The CDR3 runs to 14 residues. Written as DNA, the CDR3 is TGCGCCAGCAGCTCCAGGACTACAAACAATGAGCAGTTCTTC. Amino acids: CASSSRTTNNEQFF.

V gene TRBV12-3 or TRBV12-4 combines with J gene TRBJ2-1, with D possibly TRBD2 on 10 matching bases. The CDR3 covers 19 residues. V lost 7 bases, J lost 3 bases, and 28 bases lay in between. The CDR3 region has the DNA TGTGCCAGCACCAGGGCGGACAGGGGTCTAGCGGGAGTCTACAATGAGCAGTTCTTC. Protein product: CASTRADRGLAGVYNEQFF.

Concerning this clonotype: With a much larger clone just one base away, this may be a read error. The chain has TRBV12-3 or TRBV12-4 and TRBJ1-6; D may be TRBD1 (6 bases). This CDR3 has 12 residues. V shed 6 bases and J shed 10 bases, with 10 bases lying between them. For the CDR3, the DNA is TGTGCCAGCAGGGGGGCTGAATCACCCCTCCACTTT. Residues: CASRGAESPLHF.

This clonotype was counted between two and nine times. The chain links TRBV5-1 to TRBJ1-4; D not certain. Germline CDR1 is SGHRS and CDR2 is YFSETQ. This CDR3 comprises 16 residues. Trimming removed 2 bases at V and 7 bases at J, with 18 bases between. CDR3 sequence: CASSFGLLEGSEKLFF. CDR3 nucleotides: TGCGCCAGCAGCTTCGGACTCCTGGAAGGGAGTGAAAAACTGTTTTTT.

In its sample, this clonotype was seen many times. The V and J genes are TRBV3-1 and TRBJ1-4; D is unresolved. The CDR3 runs 14 residues. CDR1 LGHDT and CDR2 YNNKEL come from the germline V gene (reference sequence). V was pared by 4 bases and J by 7 bases, with 13 bases between. The CDR3 loop reads CASSPPRASEKLFF. The DNA for the CDR3 is TGTGCCAGCAGCCCCCCCCGAGCTAGTGAAAAACTGTTTTTT.

At least ten counts were recorded for this clonotype. The chain is built from TRBV20-1 and TRBJ1-1; 7 bases are shared with TRBD1. The V segment lost 5 bases and the J segment 0 bases; nucleotides outside the gene matches: 3. CDR1 is DFQATT, CDR2 SNEGSKA, per germline (reference sequence). The CDR3 sequence is 13 residues long. The CDR3: CSAFGQVNTEAFF. The CDR3 nucleotides are TGCAGTGCTTTCGGACAGGTGAACACTGAAGCTTTCTTT.

This clonotype was seen many times. The chain recombines TRBV5-1 with TRBJ1-1; D gene uncertain. CDR3 length equals 15 residues. Trimming took 0 bases from V and 4 from J, leaving 13 bases between them. The germline V gene has CDR1 SGHRS and CDR2 YFSETQ. The CDR3 is CASSLVGSPGTEAFF. DNA for the CDR3: TGCGCCAGCAGCTTGGTGGGGAGTCCTGGCACTGAAGCTTTCTTT.

V gene TRBV27 combines with J gene TRBJ2-7; D is perhaps TRBD1 (5 bases). Germline V CDR1 and CDR2: MNHEY, SMNVEV (reference sequence). The V end was cut by 4 bases, the J end by 6 bases, with 7 bases between. The CDR3 is 11 amino acids. The CDR3 loop reads CASSSGSEQYV. CDR3 in DNA: TGTGCCAGCAGTTCAGGGTCCGAGCAGTACGTC.

This clonotype appeared many times. The rearrangement joins TRBV6-6 to TRBJ2-7; D is uncertain. This CDR3 is 14 amino acids long. Between the trimmed V and J ends, which lost 3 bases and 5 bases, there was a span of 14 bases. Germline CDR1 and CDR2: MNHNY and SVGAGI (reference sequence). The CDR3 loop is CASSYSERFHEQYV. Written as DNA, the CDR3 is TGTGCCAGCAGTTATTCGGAGCGATTCCACGAGCAGTACGTC.

This clonotype was counted many times. The chain is built from TRBV27 and TRBJ2-7; tentative D call: TRBD1 (5 bases). Per the germline V gene, CDR1 is MNHEY and CDR2 is SMNVEV (reference sequence). Trimming cost V 10 bases and J 3 bases, with 10 bases left between them. The length of the CDR3 is 11 residues. In nucleotides, the CDR3 is TGTGCCACCTTCCAGGGCTACGAGCAGTACTTC. It encodes CATFQGYEQYF.

The rearrangement joins TRBV6-5 to TRBJ2-3; TRBD2 matches at 9 bases. Per the germline V gene, CDR1 is MNHEY and CDR2 is SVGAGI. V lost 0 bases and J lost 7; bases outside the gene matches: 8. This CDR3 is built from 16 residues. CDR3 amino acids: CASSYSGGRAGYTQYF. CDR3 coding DNA: TGTGCCAGCAGTTACTCGGGCGGGAGGGCCGGGTATACGCAGTATTTT.